This entry lists 26 T cell receptor beta chains sequenced from one sample in a study of T cell changes during pregnancy in multiple sclerosis. The assay was immunoSEQ multiplex PCR, and TCRdb's table has in-frame clones only and misses some. The sample gives about 46,000 clones, almost 95% of which show up once; about 4.1% is in the top ten. The sample was CD8+ T cells from peripheral blood mononuclear cells, taken in the first trimester of pregnancy. All receptors derive from a female donor with multiple sclerosis, enrolled in a pregnancy study.

The chain's CDR3 is CASSAVPGLAGAATDTQYF. In DNA, the CDR3 is TGTGCCAGCAGCGCCGTGCCGGGACTAGCGGGGGCTGCTACAGATACGCAGTATTTT. The J gene is TRBJ2-3, the V gene TRBV9; 14 nucleotides agree with TRBD2. The junction had 12 bases not matched to a gene; V was cut back by 3 bases and J by 3 bases. Germline lookup yields CDR1 SGDLS and CDR2 YYNGEE. CDR3 size: 19 residues. The complete variable domain, with remaining parts taken from reference TRBV9 and TRBJ2-3, reads DSGVTQTPKHLITATGQRVTLRCSPRSGDLSVYWYQQSLDQGLQFLIQYYNGEERAKGNILERFSAQQFPDLHSELNLSSLELGDSALYFCASSAVPGLAGAATDTQYFGPGTRLTVL.

This sequence joins TRBV27 and TRBJ2-7; D might be TRBD1 (6 bases). With 9 bases removed from V and 1 base from J, the gap between germline ends came to 16 bases. The germline V gene has CDR1 MNHEY and CDR2 SMNVEV (reference sequence). CDR3 length equals 14 residues. CDR3 in amino acids: CASRRGQPSYEQYF. The CDR3, as DNA: TGTGCCAGTAGGCGAGGACAGCCGTCCTACGAGCAGTACTTC.

The CDR3 region is CASSHSGSNDEQYF. DNA for the CDR3: TGTGCCAGCAGCCATAGCGGGAGTAACGACGAGCAGTACTTC. The V gene is TRBV9, the J gene TRBJ2-7; TRBD2 aligns across 9 bases. With V trimmed by 4 bases and J by 5 bases, 7 bases remained unmatched. CDR3 length: 14 amino acids. Per the germline V gene, CDR1 is SGDLS and CDR2 is YYNGEE.

J is TRBJ2-1 and V is TRBV27, with 8 bases that match TRBD1. CDR1 and CDR2 (germline): MNHEY, SMNVEV (reference sequence). The CDR3 is 16 residues long. V shed 5 bases, J shed 0 bases, and the junction held 6 bases outside the gene matches. CDR3 residues: CASSPPGTGSYNEQFF. DNA for the CDR3: TGTGCCAGCAGTCCACCCGGGACAGGCTCCTACAATGAGCAGTTCTTC.

The chain uses TRBV11-2 and TRBJ2-7; possibly TRBD1 for D (8 bases). The V end was cut by 1 base, the J end by 2 bases, with 15 bases between. This CDR3 has 16 amino acids. Looked up from germline, CDR1 is SGHAT and CDR2 is FQNNGV. The chain's CDR3 is CASSLVGGDRTYEQYF. The CDR3 nucleotides are TGTGCCAGCAGCTTAGTGGGGGGGGACAGGACCTACGAGCAGTACTTC.

The rearrangement uses TRBV5-6 and TRBJ2-1; maybe TRBD1 (5 bases). The CDR3 is made up of 14 amino acids. Germline CDR1 SGHDT, CDR2 YYEEEE. The V end was cut by 3 bases, the J end by 5 bases, with 12 bases between. The CDR3 DNA follows: TGTGCCAGCAGCTCCGCCCTCAGGGACAATGAGCAGTTCTTC. Translation: CASSSALRDNEQFF.

This chain joins TRBV27 and TRBJ1-1, with 8 bases matching TRBD1. CDR1 is MNHEY, CDR2 SMNVEV, per germline (reference sequence). CDR3 length equals 14 residues. J lost 7 bases, V lost 5 bases, and 9 bases had no gene match. The CDR3 loop reads CASSTVTGAVEAFF. The CDR3 region has the DNA TGTGCCAGCAGTACAGTGACAGGGGCGGTTGAAGCTTTCTTT.

The J gene is TRBJ1-1, the V gene TRBV19; D is possibly TRBD1 (5 bases). Germline values: CDR1 LNHDA, CDR2 SQIVND (reference sequence). The CDR3 loop spans 12 amino acids. V lost 3 bases, J lost 10 bases, and 12 bases lay in between. The chain's CDR3 is CASSMGGKGAFF. Written as DNA, the CDR3 is TGTGCCAGTAGTATGGGGGGTAAAGGAGCTTTCTTT.

The rearrangement uses TRBV7-9 and TRBJ1-2; D unclear. In germline, CDR1 is SEHNR, CDR2 FQNEAQ (reference sequence). There are 14 residues in the CDR3. The V gene lost 4 bases and the J gene lost 7 bases, with 16 bases spanning the gap. The CDR3 coding sequence is TGTGCCAGCAGCTGGGTAGAGACAATACGTGGCTACACCTTC. The encoded protein is CASSWVETIRGYTF.

This rearrangement joins TRBV9 to TRBJ2-2; TRBD2 aligns across 9 bases. The junction had 9 bases not matched to a gene; V was cut back by 3 bases and J by 3 bases. Germline-derived CDR1 and CDR2 are SGDLS and YYNGEE. The CDR3 consists of 17 residues. The CDR3 DNA reads as TGTGCCAGCAGCGAACTAGCGGGTCACTTATACACCGGGGAGCTGTTTTTT. This codes for CASSELAGHLYTGELFF.

The V and J genes are TRBV7-6 and TRBJ2-5; unclear D gene. This CDR3 comprises 14 residues. The V gene's germline CDR1 is SGHVS and CDR2 FNYEAQ. The V end was cut by 2 bases, the J end by 5 bases, with 12 bases between. CDR3 region: CASSLPPFGETQYF. In DNA form, the CDR3 reads TGTGCCAGCAGCTTACCTCCCTTCGGGGAGACCCAGTACTTC.

The CDR3 DNA follows: TGTGCCAGCTCACCAGACACCGGAGAGGGTGAGCAGTTCTTC. Translation: CASSPDTGEGEQFF. The chain has TRBV18 and TRBJ2-1, with a possible D match to TRBD2 (5 bases). The CDR3 is 14 residues long. CDR1 KGHSH and CDR2 LQKENI come from the germline V gene. V dropped 2 bases and J dropped 9 bases, with 14 bases sitting between them.

V is TRBV28 and J is TRBJ2-4, with a tentative D call TRBD2 (5 bases). Looked up from germline, CDR1 is MDHEN and CDR2 is SYDVKM. V lost 6 bases and J 2 bases, leaving 14 bases between the germline ends. The CDR3 runs 15 residues. The CDR3 spells CASSHGRGTKNIQYF. The DNA of the CDR3 is TGTGCCAGCAGCCACGGTCGGGGAACCAAAAACATTCAGTACTTC.

J is TRBJ2-7 and V is TRBV13; D may be TRBD1 (6 bases). This CDR3 contains 13 residues. The V gene's germline CDR1 is PRHDT and CDR2 FYEKMQ (reference sequence). Trimming pared 4 bases from V and 4 bases from J, leaving 11 bases between. For the CDR3, the DNA is TGTGCCAGCAGCTGGGGGACACGATACGAGCAGTACTTC. Translated, it gives CASSWGTRYEQYF.

The chain combines TRBV30 with TRBJ1-2; perhaps TRBD1 as D (6 bases). This CDR3 comprises 17 residues. Germline V gives CDR1 GTSNPN, CDR2 SVGIG (reference sequence). V lost 4 bases to trimming and J lost 1 base, with 22 bases between them. The CDR3, as DNA: TGTGCCTGGACACTCCTTGGGGGCGGCTTTCTTAACTATGGCTACACCTTC. Protein sequence: CAWTLLGGGFLNYGYTF.

The gene calls are TRBV9 and TRBJ2-7; TRBD1 agrees at 10 bases. V was pared by 3 bases and J by 4 bases, with 7 bases of the junction left unmatched. The CDR3 extends over 15 amino acids. Looked up from germline, CDR1 is SGDLS and CDR2 is YYNGEE. CDR3 in DNA: TGTGCCAGCAGCGCGGGGACAGGGGATTCTTACGAGCAGTACTTC. It specifies CASSAGTGDSYEQYF.

This chain uses TRBV27 with TRBJ1-1, with 8 bases identical to TRBD1. From germline, CDR1 is MNHEY and CDR2 SMNVEV (reference sequence). V gave up 0 bases and J gave up 5 bases; unmatched junction bases: 8. The CDR3 has 16 amino acids. The DNA for the CDR3 is TGTGCCAGCAGTTTATCTACAGGGGGGAGTTTGACTGAAGCTTTCTTT. Protein product: CASSLSTGGSLTEAFF.

V is TRBV15 and J is TRBJ2-5; a weak D match, TRBD2 (5 bases). The CDR3 covers 15 residues. Germline assignment: CDR1 LNHNV and CDR2 YYDKDF (reference sequence). The V gene lost 4 bases and the J gene lost 5 bases, with 17 bases spanning the gap. This CDR3 reads CATSKEASSGETQYF. The CDR3 DNA is TGTGCCACCAGCAAGGAAGCGTCTTCGGGGGAGACCCAGTACTTC. Together with reference TRBV15 and TRBJ2-5, the CDR3 gives the full variable domain: DAMVIQNPRYQVTQFGKPVTLSCSQTLNHNVMYWYQQKSSQAPKLLFHYYDKDFNNEADTPDNFQSRRPNTSFCFLDIRSPGLGDTAMYLCATSKEASSGETQYFGPGTRLLVL.

This clone appeared a single time. CDR3 sequence reads: CASSAGQRETNTEAFF. The CDR3 DNA is TGCGCCAGCAGCGCTGGACAGCGGGAAACGAACACTGAAGCTTTCTTT. This chain connects TRBV5-1 to TRBJ1-1, with D possibly matching TRBD1 (6 bases). The CDR3 is 16 amino acids. Germline V gene sequence: CDR1 SGHRS, CDR2 YFSETQ. The germline V and J ends were trimmed by 4 bases and 1 base, with 17 bases remaining between them.

This chain joins TRBV9 and TRBJ2-1, with 14 positions matching TRBD2. The CDR3 consists of 15 residues. The germline CDR1 and CDR2 sequences are SGDLS and YYNGEE. The V segment lost 4 bases and the J segment 7 bases; nucleotides outside the gene matches: 4. CDR3 bases: TGTGCCAGCAGCCGGGGACTAGCGGGGGTTAATGAGCAGTTCTTC. Translated, it gives CASSRGLAGVNEQFF.

On this clone itself: At one boundary the junction diverges from the germline segment, which might be a read error. V is TRBV7-9 and J is TRBJ2-1; D may be TRBD1 (6 bases). Germline lookup yields CDR1 SEHNR and CDR2 FQNEAQ (reference sequence). This CDR3 comprises 12 residues. The CDR3 nucleotides are TGTGCCAGCAGCCCTATTGAACCCAGGGGAGTCTTC. Its translation: CASSPIEPRGVF.

The chain carries TRBV27 and TRBJ2-7; TRBD2 aligns across 9 bases. The CDR3 covers 14 residues. Unmatched junction bases numbered 2, after V lost 2 bases and J lost 3 bases. Per germline, CDR1 MNHEY and CDR2 SMNVEV (reference sequence). CDR3 amino acids: CASSLGTSNYEQYF. The CDR3 DNA sequence: TGTGCCAGCAGTTTAGGGACTAGCAACTACGAGCAGTACTTC.

This chain joins TRBV11-2 and TRBJ2-2; D remains ambiguous. V dropped 1 base and J dropped 8 bases, with 11 bases sitting between them. Germline assignment: CDR1 SGHAT and CDR2 FQNNGV. CDR3 size: 14 residues. DNA for the CDR3: TGTGCCAGCAGCTTAGTTGGCCCCATTGGGGAGCTGTTTTTT. Translation: CASSLVGPIGELFF.

The J gene is TRBJ1-2, the V gene TRBV6-6; 9 bases fit TRBD1. The ends lost 4 bases at V and 4 bases at J; junction bases unmatched: 10. Germline CDR1 reads MNHNY; CDR2 reads SVGAGI (reference sequence). This CDR3 spans 16 amino acids. The CDR3 bases are TGTGCCAGCAGTTCCGATACAGGGGGCGAAGTCTATGGCTACACCTTC. Encoded protein: CASSSDTGGEVYGYTF.

The V gene is TRBV7-9, the J gene TRBJ1-1; weak D call: TRBD1 (6 bases). Trimming left V 4 bases short and J 5 bases short, with 11 bases between. Germline CDR1 and CDR2: SEHNR and FQNEAQ (reference sequence). The CDR3 runs to 13 residues. In DNA, the CDR3 is TGTGCCAGCAGCTACGAGCAGGGGACTGAAGCTTTCTTT. Encoded protein: CASSYEQGTEAFF.

The V and J genes are TRBV27 and TRBJ2-7, with D tentatively TRBD1 (5 bases). Germline V CDR1 and CDR2: MNHEY, SMNVEV (reference sequence). Trimming pared 1 base from V and 6 bases from J, leaving 10 bases between. CDR3 size: 13 residues. CDR3 DNA: TGTGCCAGCAGTTTATTGAGACAGACCGAGCAGTACTTC. It yields the protein CASSLLRQTEQYF.